Sequencing of this T cell receptor beta chain was carried out in a study of blood T cell repertoires in COVID-19 (dated by TCRdb to the early 2020s). Describing the broader study: Samples from collaborators originated in the United States, Italy and Spain and spanned both the acute and convalescent phases of COVID-19. The material from the prospective study consisted of cDNA or gDNA derived from T cells, B-cell-depleted T cells, or PBMCs. The dataset comprised deeply sampled blood TCRbeta repertoires from subjects exposed to, actively infected with, or recovered from COVID-19. The repertoires were released in a freely available public database meant as a resource for research on the immune response to SARS-CoV-2. The samples were drawn from the first 160 participants of the ongoing ImmuneRACE study and from 1,254 subjects provided by 6 global collaborators. A de-identified subject ID, COVID-19 status, age in years and sex were almost always included in the sample metadata. Where available, HLA class I and class II types were taken from metadata supplied by the sample provider and were not determined by assay-based typing. General study outcomes and caveats: How much clinical and demographic metadata was included differed by source and by participant, and the metadata was provided uncurated.

This clone was detected only once. The antigen it recognizes is unknown. Per-nucleotide qualities are absent, and no much larger clonotype sits a single base away. Between the V and J ends, shortened by 4 bases and 5 bases respectively, the junction contains 17 bases. Sequences MNHEY (CDR1) and SVGAGI (CDR2) are obtained from the germline V gene. CDR3 length: 16 amino acids, cysteine to phenylalanine. CDR3 DNA is the only sequence kept; it has 48 bases, read in frame from the first base. The collaborating institutions used their own protocols to collect whole blood in K2EDTA tubes. For TCRbeta analysis, collaborators shipped samples as frozen whole blood, isolated PBMCs, or DNA extracted from either of those sample types. TCRbeta CDR3 regions were amplified from genomic DNA by means of the immunoSEQ Assay, a bias-controlled multiplex PCR. Per the authors' processing: Nucleated cell counts per sample were estimated from amplification of reference gene primers within the assay. Sequence reads were collapsed and filtered to measure the absolute abundance of every unique TCRbeta CDR3 rearrangement. For each sample, productive Simpson clonality was calculated by taking the square root of Simpson's diversity index across productive rearrangements. TCRdb stores this immuneACCESS table with in-frame sequences only. Part of the clones is absent; in the studies checked, under half of the shortfall reflects unresolved V genes, and no reason is known for the rest. That table supplies the V and J calls and clone size; D and trimming were determined from the DNA. The sample yields roughly 110,000 clones; 71% were counted once. The top ten constitute around 0.92% of the sample.

The TCR was taken from a human donor with acute or convalescent COVID-19. The donor label of this sample is uncertain. The sequencing sample was made of peripheral blood. The chain uses TRBV6-5 and TRBJ2-2; the D segment could be TRBD1, given 5 matching bases. The nucleotides read TGTGCCAGCAGTTCCCTTGGACAAGTGGGGACCGGGGAGCTGTTTTTT. It translates as CASSSLGQVGTGELFF.